Each of the 20 T cell receptor beta chains below was sequenced from the same sample in a study of blood T cells in healthy people across ages. Together with a sample-barcoded 5' primer, a J-beta primer mix was included in a second PCR lasting about 6 to 11 cycles. MiXCR, applied by TCRdb to the 5' RACE reads, yields one record per CDR3 protein. The sample shows a few hundred thousand distinct CDR3 sequences, roughly 29% of them seen only once. Sequencing input: blood. All receptors come from a woman in her 70s in good health.

The table lists this clonotype with a few counts. At one boundary the junction diverges from the germline segment, which might be a read error. The rearrangement joins TRBV29-1 to TRBJ2-7; a weak D match, TRBD2 (6 bases). The CDR3 is made up of 11 amino acids. CDR1 SQVTM and CDR2 ANQGSEA come from the germline V gene. The CDR3 sequence is CSVASDYAQYF. The CDR3 DNA is TGCAGCGTCGCTAGCGACTACGCGCAGTACTTC.

Of note for this clonotype: A much larger clone lies one base from this, so it may be a read error. The CDR3 sequence is CASSSPGTSGIYERYF. The CDR3 coding sequence is TGTGCCAGCAGCTCACCCGGGACTAGCGGAATTTACGAGCGGTACTTC. This sequence joins TRBV7-2 and TRBJ2-7, with 11 positions matching TRBD2. The CDR3 runs to 16 residues. The germline V gene has CDR1 SGHTA and CDR2 FQGNSA.

J is TRBJ2-6 and V is TRBV4-3, with 12 nucleotides matching TRBD2. CDR1 is LGHNA and CDR2 is YSLEER in the germline V gene. Losses at the gene ends were 4 bases for V and 2 bases for J; bases not matched to a gene: 0. This CDR3 is built from 16 residues. The CDR3 spells CASSRLAGAGANVLTF. As DNA, the CDR3 is TGCGCCAGCAGCCGACTAGCGGGAGCTGGGGCCAACGTCCTGACTTTC.

The genes are TRBV5-1 and TRBJ2-1, with 8 bases fitting TRBD2. Germline CDR1 is SGHRS and CDR2 is YFSETQ. The junction had 14 bases not matched to a gene; V was cut back by 4 bases and J by 8 bases. The CDR3 covers 16 residues. CDR3 sequence reads: CASSKVSGELFHEQFF. The CDR3 coding sequence is TGCGCCAGCAGCAAAGTTAGCGGGGAGTTATTCCATGAGCAGTTCTTC.

This clonotype was detected a few times. V usage is TRBV5-1 and J usage is TRBJ2-3, with TRBD2 identical over 8 bases. The CDR3 is 14 amino acids. Trimming cost V 4 bases and J 5 bases; bases outside gene matches: 6. CDR1 SGHRS and CDR2 YFSETQ come from the germline V gene. CDR3 bases: TGCGCCAGCAGCGTGGGACTAGAGAAAGATACGCAGTATTTT. It is translated as CASSVGLEKDTQYF. Together with reference TRBV5-1 and TRBJ2-3, the CDR3 gives the full variable domain: KAGVTQTPRYLIKTRGQQVTLSCSPISGHRSVSWYQQTPGQGLQFLFEYFSETQRNKGNFPGRFSGRQFSNSRSEMNVSTLELGDSALYLCASSVGLEKDTQYFGPGTRLTVL.

Concerning this clonotype itself: An end of the junction differs from the germline gene, which may be a read error. The rearrangement links TRBV5-5 to TRBJ1-4; D not resolved. Germline CDR1 and CDR2: SGHKS and YYEKEE (reference sequence). CDR3 length equals 15 residues. The CDR3 region is CASSLGRSQNEKPFF. The CDR3 DNA reads as TGTGCCAGCAGCTTAGGCCGTAGCCAGAATGAAAAACCGTTTTTT.

The chain combines TRBV7-2 with TRBJ2-5; a possible D gene is TRBD2 (6 bases). The CDR3 is 15 residues long. V dropped 1 base and J dropped 7 bases, with 16 bases sitting between them. Germline V lookup: CDR1 SGHTA, CDR2 FQGNSA. The CDR3 protein is CASSLGRGGIGTQYF. The CDR3 bases are TGTGCCAGCAGCTTAGGGCGGGGAGGTATCGGGACCCAGTACTTC.

Only a few counts were recorded for this clonotype. The chain uses TRBV6-5 and TRBJ2-7, with a weak D call TRBD2 (5 bases). The CDR3 has 14 residues. CDR1 is MNHEY and CDR2 is SVGAGI in the germline V gene. Trimming took off 5 bases at V and 5 bases at J, with 16 bases between the two ends. CDR3 amino acids: CASSLAGVGDEQYF. The CDR3 nucleotides read TGTGCCAGCAGTCTCGCCGGGGTCGGGGACGAGCAGTACTTC.

This clonotype was recorded a few times. The J gene is TRBJ2-4, the V gene TRBV19; a weak D match, TRBD2 (6 bases). This CDR3 contains 17 residues. Germline lookup yields CDR1 LNHDA and CDR2 SQIVND (reference sequence). The ends were cut back, 6 bases at V and 0 bases at J, with 18 bases in the middle. In nucleotides, the CDR3 is TGTGCCAGTAGCCCTCTGTTGCGGACTATAGCCAAAAACATTCAGTACTTC. Its protein is CASSPLLRTIAKNIQYF.

In its sample, this clonotype was seen a few times. The genes are TRBV6-2 or TRBV6-3 and TRBJ2-7; a possible D gene is TRBD2 (5 bases). This CDR3 region has 12 residues. Germline loops: CDR1 MNHEY, CDR2 SVGEGT. The V gene lost 6 bases and the J gene lost 3 bases, with 9 bases spanning the gap. CDR3 region: CASRREHYEQYF. In DNA form, the CDR3 reads TGTGCCAGCAGGAGGGAACACTACGAGCAGTACTTC.

This clonotype showed up just a few times. The genes are TRBV24-1 and TRBJ2-7; no firm D call. Germline V lookup: CDR1 KGHDR, CDR2 SFDVKD. Trimming left V 4 bases short and J 2 bases short, with 11 bases between. The CDR3 sequence is 14 residues long. The CDR3 nucleotides are TGTGCCACCAGTGAGAGTGGGAATCCCTACGAGCAGTACTTC. The encoded protein is CATSESGNPYEQYF.

The rearrangement joins TRBV12-3 or TRBV12-4 to TRBJ1-4; unclear D gene. The V end was cut by 4 bases, the J end by 2 bases, with 11 bases between. CDR3 length equals 15 residues. The CDR3 bases are TGTGCCAGCAGTTCATCCGGAGTTACTAATGAAAAACTGTTTTTT. It encodes CASSSSGVTNEKLFF.

The rearrangement uses TRBV27 and TRBJ2-1; 9 bases are a match to TRBD1. This CDR3 contains 15 residues. J gave up 4 bases and V 4 bases, and 5 bases lay outside the gene matches. Germline V gene data show CDR1 as MNHEY and CDR2 as SMNVEV (reference sequence). The CDR3 nucleotides read TGTGCCAGCAGTTGGGGACAGGGCCTGTACAATGAGCAGTTCTTC. This sequence encodes CASSWGQGLYNEQFF.

V is TRBV9 and J is TRBJ2-7, with D perhaps being TRBD1 or TRBD2 (5 bases each). The CDR3 has 14 residues. V lost 0 bases to trimming and J lost 2 bases, with 9 bases between them. CDR1 is SGDLS and CDR2 is YYNGEE in the germline V gene. The DNA of the CDR3 is TGTGCCAGCAGCGTAGGAGGGACCACCTACGAGCAGTACTTC. It codes for CASSVGGTTYEQYF.

This clonotype was detected a few times. V gene TRBV7-9 combines with J gene TRBJ1-4, with D perhaps TRBD1 (6 bases). Germline CDR1 reads SEHNR; CDR2 reads FQNEAQ (reference sequence). The CDR3 has 17 amino acids. The V end was cut by 5 bases, the J end by 5 bases, with 21 bases between. CDR3 bases: TGTGCCAGCAGCCTTTCCGGGACACCCCTGCTGAATGAAAAACTGTTTTTT. The encoded protein is CASSLSGTPLLNEKLFF.

V and J are TRBV5-1 and TRBJ2-3; maybe TRBD1 (5 bases). V lost 3 bases, J lost 5 bases, and 22 bases lay in between. The V gene's germline CDR1 is SGHRS and CDR2 YFSETQ. This CDR3 spans 17 amino acids. The CDR3 is CASSWTRDIFGGDTQYF. CDR3 nucleotides: TGCGCCAGCAGCTGGACCAGGGATATTTTTGGTGGAGATACGCAGTATTTT.

The rearrangement joins TRBV12-3 or TRBV12-4 to TRBJ2-5, with D perhaps TRBD1 (5 bases). The J call may be incorrect, as the DNA end agrees better with TRBJ2-1. The CDR3 has 14 amino acids. The CDR3 loop reads CASSYPDRINEQFF. The CDR3 DNA reads TGTGCCAGCAGTTACCCCGACAGAATCAATGAGCAGTTCTTC.

About this clonotype: Its ends do not fully match the called genes, so a read error is possible. This chain uses TRBV27 with TRBJ2-1; D is undetermined. The CDR3 length is 15 residues. Germline V gene sequence: CDR1 MNHEY, CDR2 SMNVEV (reference sequence). CDR3 DNA: TGTGCCGGCAGTCTAGACCACCTAATCGGCGATGAGCAGTTCTTC. Protein product: CAGSLDHLIGDEQFF.

The genes are TRBV29-1 and TRBJ2-7, with no clear D. Per the germline V gene, CDR1 is SQVTM and CDR2 is ANQGSEA. V dropped 7 bases and J dropped 0 bases, with 10 bases sitting between them. The CDR3 is 12 residues long. The CDR3: CSAWAHSYEQYF. As DNA, the CDR3 is TGCAGCGCCTGGGCACACTCCTACGAGCAGTACTTC.

The chain joins TRBV5-1 to TRBJ2-7; 7 nucleotides match TRBD1. The CDR3 covers 14 residues. Trimming took 4 bases from V and 6 from J; bases not matched to a gene: 10. The V gene's germline CDR1 is SGHRS and CDR2 YFSETQ. The CDR3: CASSAGTESLEQYF. The CDR3 bases are TGCGCCAGCAGCGCAGGGACAGAATCTCTCGAGCAGTACTTC. The full variable domain, rest sourced from reference TRBV5-1 and TRBJ2-7, is KAGVTQTPRYLIKTRGQQVTLSCSPISGHRSVSWYQQTPGQGLQFLFEYFSETQRNKGNFPGRFSGRQFSNSRSEMNVSTLELGDSALYLCASSAGTESLEQYFGPGTRLTVT.